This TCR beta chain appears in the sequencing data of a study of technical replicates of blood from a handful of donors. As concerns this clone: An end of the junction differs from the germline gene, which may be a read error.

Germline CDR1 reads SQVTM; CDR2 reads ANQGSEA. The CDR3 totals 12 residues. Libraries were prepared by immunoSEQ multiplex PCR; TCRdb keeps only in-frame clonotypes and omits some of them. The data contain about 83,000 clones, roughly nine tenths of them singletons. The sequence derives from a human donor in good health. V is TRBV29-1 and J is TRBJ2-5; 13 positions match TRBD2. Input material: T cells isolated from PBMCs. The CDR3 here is CSGATSGGPPHF. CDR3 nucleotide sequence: TGCAGCGGGGCGACTAGCGGGGGGCCTCCGCACTTC.